Shown below are 19 T cell receptor beta chains from a single sample sequenced in a study of blood T cells in healthy people across ages. Next came a second PCR, run for about 6 to 11 cycles, which used a sample-barcoded 5' primer along with a J-beta primer mix. MiXCR, applied by TCRdb to the 5' RACE reads, yields one record per CDR3 protein. Of 1.8 million or so distinct CDR3 sequences listed, roughly two fifths were seen once; the top ten hold 23%. Source material: blood. Receptors were obtained from a human donor in good health.

The rearrangement joins TRBV19 to TRBJ2-4; D perhaps matches TRBD2 (6 bases). V was cut by 4 bases and J by 13 bases, with 20 bases left in between. Germline V gene data show CDR1 as LNHDA and CDR2 as SQIVND (reference sequence). The CDR3 sequence is 14 residues long. CDR3 in amino acids: CASSTVGWGGEQYF. CDR3 DNA sequence: TGTGCCAGTAGTACGGTAGGCTGGGGCGGGGAGCAGTACTTC.

The V and J genes are TRBV20-1 and TRBJ1-1, with 7 positions matching TRBD1. Trimming removed 0 bases from V and 1 base from J; junction bases left unmatched: 5. CDR1 is DFQATT and CDR2 is SNEGSKA in the germline V gene (reference sequence). This CDR3 region has 15 residues. The CDR3 DNA reads TGCAGTGCTAGAGATCTGGACAGGCAGAACACTGAAGCTTTCTTT. It translates to CSARDLDRQNTEAFF.

CDR3 DNA: TGTGCCACCCTAAATCCTGGGGAGCTGTTTTTT. It translates to CATLNPGELFF. J is TRBJ2-2 and V is TRBV7-8; no firm D call. CDR3 size: 11 residues. The V end lost 10 bases, the J end lost 8 bases, and 11 bases lay between the germline ends. Germline loops: CDR1 SGHVS, CDR2 FQNEAQ. Looking up the rest from reference TRBV7-8 and TRBJ2-2 gives the full variable domain: GAGVSQSPRYKVAKRGQDVALRCDPISGHVSLFWYQQALGQGPEFLTYFQNEAQLDKSGLPSDRFFAERPEGSVSTLKIQRTQQEDSAVYLCATLNPGELFFGEGSRLTVL.

V is TRBV12-3 or TRBV12-4 and J is TRBJ2-7; the match to TRBD1 covers 9 bases. Trimming took 6 bases from V and 7 from J; bases not matched to a gene: 10. This CDR3 is 14 amino acids long. CDR3 coding DNA: TGTGCCAGCAGCCCCACAGGGGGCCCGTCGGAGCAGTACTTC. It encodes CASSPTGGPSEQYF.

This clonotype occurred a few times. The rearrangement joins TRBV5-5 to TRBJ2-7, with TRBD1 matching over 7 bases. After removal of 2 bases from V and 6 bases from J, the junction contained 11 bases not matched to a gene. The CDR3 covers 15 residues. The germline V gene has CDR1 SGHKS and CDR2 YYEKEE (reference sequence). The CDR3 DNA is TGTGCCAGCAGCTTTGGGTCGGGCAGGGGGAGCGAGCAGTACTTC. Amino acids: CASSFGSGRGSEQYF.

This clonotype was counted only a few times. The J gene is TRBJ1-1, the V gene TRBV6-5; 9 positions match TRBD1. This CDR3 has 14 residues. CDR1 and CDR2 (germline): MNHEY, SVGAGI. J lost 1 base, V lost 7 bases, and 4 bases had no gene match. CDR3 DNA sequence: TGTGCCAGCAAAAAGACAGGGGGGAACACTGAAGCTTTCTTT. Translation: CASKKTGGNTEAFF.

The gene calls are TRBV4-2 and TRBJ1-6; TRBD1 agrees at 10 bases. Trimming cost V 0 bases and J 10 bases; bases outside gene matches: 6. Germline V gene data show CDR1 as LGHNA and CDR2 as YNFKEQ. This CDR3 region has 16 residues. The CDR3: CASSQERGTGESPLHF. The DNA for the CDR3 is TGTGCCAGCAGCCAAGAAAGGGGGACAGGGGAATCACCCCTCCACTTT.

The genes are TRBV29-1 and TRBJ1-1; tentative D call: TRBD1 (6 bases). V was clipped by 0 bases and J by 0 bases, with 11 bases between them. This CDR3 contains 15 residues. Germline V CDR1 and CDR2: SQVTM, ANQGSEA. CDR3 amino acids: CSVEDTGQMNTEAFF. In DNA, the CDR3 is TGCAGCGTTGAAGATACAGGACAGATGAACACTGAAGCTTTCTTT.

This rearrangement joins TRBV9 to TRBJ2-1, with D possibly being TRBD2 (5 bases). V was shortened by 0 bases and J by 2 bases, with 9 bases between the two germline ends. The CDR3 is 15 residues long. Germline V gene data show CDR1 as SGDLS and CDR2 as YYNGEE. The CDR3, as DNA: TGTGCCAGCAGCGTAGGGTGGGGAGCCTACAATGAGCAGTTCTTC. Protein product: CASSVGWGAYNEQFF.

Only a few counts were recorded for this clonotype. This chain joins TRBV7-2 and TRBJ1-2; D uncertain. Trimming cost V 8 bases and J 8 bases, with 21 bases left between them. Germline CDR1 SGHTA, CDR2 FQGNSA. The CDR3 has 14 residues. CDR3 sequence (DNA): TGTGCCAGCGGCCTCAGGAGCGGGTCAGGCGGCTACACCTTC. Translation gives CASGLRSGSGGYTF.

The chain carries TRBV7-2 and TRBJ2-5, with D unresolved. Germline CDR1 reads SGHTA; CDR2 reads FQGNSA. CDR3 length: 15 amino acids. The V end was cut by 3 bases, the J end by 9 bases, with 20 bases between. The CDR3 nucleotides are TGTGCCAGCAGCTTGGACGGAACCCCCGTTCGGGCCCAGTACTTC. Translation gives CASSLDGTPVRAQYF.

The rearrangement joins TRBV7-2 to TRBJ2-5; D is uncertain. The end of the DNA aligns better with TRBJ2-7, so the J call may be wrong. The CDR3 is 11 residues long. From germline, CDR1 is SGHTA and CDR2 FQGNSA. The CDR3 loop reads CASSFNDEQYF. The CDR3 bases are TGTGCCAGCAGCTTTAATGACGAGCAGTACTTC.

At least ten counts were recorded for this clonotype. The chain carries TRBV12-3 or TRBV12-4 and TRBJ2-4; the D gene is possibly TRBD1 (6 bases). The CDR3 consists of 12 residues. V lost 5 bases to trimming and J lost 13 bases, with 15 bases between them. The CDR3 nucleotides read TGTGCCAGCAGTCACGGGACATCGGAGCAGTACTTC. Protein sequence: CASSHGTSEQYF.

This clonotype has just a few counts. J is TRBJ2-7 and V is TRBV6-5, with TRBD1 matching 9 bases. This CDR3 is built from 15 residues. Germline V gene lookup returns CDR1 MNHEY and CDR2 SVGAGI. V dropped 6 bases and J dropped 0; count of bases not matched to a gene: 6. The CDR3 loop reads CASRETGGYSYEQYF. The CDR3, as DNA: TGTGCCAGCAGGGAGACAGGGGGATACTCCTACGAGCAGTACTTC.

This clonotype was counted between two and nine times. V and J are TRBV20-1 and TRBJ2-4; possible D gene TRBD2, 5 bases. The DNA end is more similar to TRBJ2-5, so the J call may be wrong. The CDR3 totals 13 residues. The germline gives CDR1 DFQATT, CDR2 SNEGSKA (reference sequence). CDR3 sequence: CSAGGPVGETQYF. CDR3 DNA: TGCAGTGCTGGAGGACCAGTGGGGGAGACCCAGTACTTC.

As regards this clonotype: This may be a read error, as it is one base from a much larger clone. The chain recombines TRBV20-1 with TRBJ2-3; D is unresolved. Germline CDR1 reads DFQATT; CDR2 reads SNEGSKA (reference sequence). The CDR3 runs 13 residues. Deletions cut 1 base from V and 2 bases from J, with 7 bases between. CDR3 DNA: TGCAGTGCTAGAGGCCCCACCACAGATACGCAGTATTTT. Amino acids: CSARGPTTDTQYF.

The chain links TRBV5-1 to TRBJ2-6; TRBD1 is a possible D gene (5 bases). This CDR3 has 17 amino acids. Germline assignment: CDR1 SGHRS and CDR2 YFSETQ. V lost 0 bases to trimming and J lost 3 bases, with 13 bases between them. The CDR3, as DNA: TGCGCCAGCAGCTTGGTAACAGGCTTTGGTGGGGCCAACGTCCTGACTTTC. Translation gives CASSLVTGFGGANVLTF.

The CDR3 nucleotides read TGTGCCAGCAGTTACGCTCTCGGGGGGAATTCACCCCTCCACTTT. Translating it yields CASSYALGGNSPLHF. The chain uses TRBV6-2 or TRBV6-3 and TRBJ1-6, with D possibly matching TRBD1 (5 bases). V dropped 2 bases and J dropped 7 bases, with 12 bases sitting between them. CDR3 length: 15 residues. Germline CDR1 MNHEY, CDR2 SVGEGT.

The chain is built from TRBV12-3 or TRBV12-4 and TRBJ1-1; weak D call: TRBD1 (5 bases). The CDR3 extends over 11 amino acids. Deletions cut 8 bases from V and 6 bases from J, with 10 bases between. DNA for the CDR3: TGTGCCAGCGGGGGGAGGGCTGAAGCTTTCTTT. It translates to CASGGRAEAFF.